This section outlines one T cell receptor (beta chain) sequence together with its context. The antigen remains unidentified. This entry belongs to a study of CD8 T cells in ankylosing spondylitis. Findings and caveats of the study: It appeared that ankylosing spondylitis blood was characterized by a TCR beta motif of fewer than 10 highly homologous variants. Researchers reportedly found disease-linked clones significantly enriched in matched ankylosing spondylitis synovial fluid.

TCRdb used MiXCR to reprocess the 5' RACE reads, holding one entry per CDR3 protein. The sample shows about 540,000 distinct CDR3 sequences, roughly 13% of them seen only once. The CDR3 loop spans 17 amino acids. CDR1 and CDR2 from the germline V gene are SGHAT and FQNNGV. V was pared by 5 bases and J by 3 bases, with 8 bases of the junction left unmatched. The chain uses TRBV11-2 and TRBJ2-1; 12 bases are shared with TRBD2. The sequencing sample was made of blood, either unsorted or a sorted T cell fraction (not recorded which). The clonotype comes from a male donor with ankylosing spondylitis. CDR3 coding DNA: TGTGCCAGCAGCGGAGAGACTAGCGGGAGTTTCTACAATGAGCAGTTCTTC. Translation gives CASSGETSGSFYNEQFF.